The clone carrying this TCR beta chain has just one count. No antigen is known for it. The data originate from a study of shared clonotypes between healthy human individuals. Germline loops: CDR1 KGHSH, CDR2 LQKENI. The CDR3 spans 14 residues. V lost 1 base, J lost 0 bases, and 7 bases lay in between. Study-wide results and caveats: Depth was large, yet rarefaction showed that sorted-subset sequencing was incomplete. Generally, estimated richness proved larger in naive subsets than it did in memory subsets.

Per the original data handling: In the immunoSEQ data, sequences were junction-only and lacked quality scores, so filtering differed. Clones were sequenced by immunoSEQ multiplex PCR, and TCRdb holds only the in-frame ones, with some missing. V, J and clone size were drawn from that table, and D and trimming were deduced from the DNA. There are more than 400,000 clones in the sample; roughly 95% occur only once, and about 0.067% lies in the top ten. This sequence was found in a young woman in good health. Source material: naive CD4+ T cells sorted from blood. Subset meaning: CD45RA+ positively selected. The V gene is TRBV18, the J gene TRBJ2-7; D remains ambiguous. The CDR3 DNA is TGTGCCAGCTCACCACTGGGGTTCTCCTACGAGCAGTACTTC. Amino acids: CASSPLGFSYEQYF.